The 22 T cell receptor beta chains in this list originate from one sample, sequenced in a study of shared clonotypes between healthy human individuals. Naive CD8 populations comprised CD45RO-negative cells positively selected for CCR7, excluding terminally differentiated effector memory CD45RA+ cells. This table comes from immunoSEQ multiplex PCR, and its TCRdb copy is limited to in-frame clones, with some not included. This table has around 1.9 million clones, approximately 92% appearing once. Material for sequencing was naive CD8+ T cells from PBMCs. All receptors derive from a man between 18 and 29 years old in good health. Some clones in this sample may be carry-over from other donors' samples.

The CDR3 nucleotides are TGTGCCAGTAGCCCGGGACAGGCCTATGGCTACACCTTC. It codes for CASSPGQAYGYTF. This chain uses TRBV19 with TRBJ1-2, with 8 bases identical to TRBD1. In germline, CDR1 is LNHDA, CDR2 SQIVND (reference sequence). This CDR3 contains 13 residues. The V and J ends lost 6 bases and 4 bases, in that order; junction bases with no gene match: 4.

This clone was recorded once. The chain recombines TRBV4-2 with TRBJ2-7; D is possibly TRBD1 or TRBD2 (6 bases each). CDR1 and CDR2 from the germline V gene are LGHNA and YNFKEQ. This CDR3 has 17 residues. The V and J ends lost 3 bases and 0 bases respectively, with 18 bases between them. The CDR3 DNA sequence: TGTGCCAGCAGCCAGCCCAAACAGGGACTGGACTCCTACGAGCAGTACTTC. As protein: CASSQPKQGLDSYEQYF.

The chain recombines TRBV27 with TRBJ1-5; D uncertain. This CDR3 has 14 amino acids. The V gene's germline CDR1 is MNHEY and CDR2 SMNVEV (reference sequence). The V end lost 7 bases, the J end lost 8 bases, and 18 bases lay between the germline ends. CDR3 bases: TGTGCCAGCACAACGACGGGAGGGAGGGAGCCCCAGCATTTT. Amino acid sequence: CASTTTGGREPQHF.

V gene TRBV10-3 combines with J gene TRBJ2-1, with 10 bases lining up with TRBD1. The CDR3 covers 12 residues. Trimming cost V 8 bases and J 6 bases; bases outside gene matches: 1. Per germline, CDR1 ENHRY and CDR2 SYGVKD. CDR3 nucleotide sequence: TGTGCCATCGGGACAGGGGTCAATGAGCAGTTCTTC. Protein: CAIGTGVNEQFF.

The chain has TRBV6-4 and TRBJ2-1, with 16 bases matching TRBD2. V trimming: 2 bases; J trimming: 0 bases; junction bases outside the gene matches: 10. This CDR3 has 21 residues. Germline loops: CDR1 MRHNA, CDR2 SNTAGT. CDR3 amino acids: CASSDRTGTSGRGSSYNEQFF. The CDR3 bases are TGTGCCAGCAGTGACCGAACCGGGACTAGCGGGAGGGGGTCCTCCTACAATGAGCAGTTCTTC.

The gene calls are TRBV28 and TRBJ2-1; D is uncertain. The V end was cut by 2 bases, the J end by 5 bases, with 13 bases between. Germline loops: CDR1 MDHEN, CDR2 SYDVKM. The CDR3 runs to 15 residues. The CDR3 here is CASSLLGFRDNEQFF. CDR3 nucleotides: TGTGCCAGCAGTTTACTTGGTTTTCGGGACAATGAGCAGTTCTTC.

The CDR3 nucleotides are TGCGCCAGCAGCCAAGACTCGCACGGGTCCTACGAGCAGTACTTC. Translating it yields CASSQDSHGSYEQYF. J is TRBJ2-7 and V is TRBV4-1, with no clear D. Germline V gene data show CDR1 as MGHRA and CDR2 as YSYEKL. Trimming cost V 0 bases and J 1 base, with 10 bases left between them. This CDR3 comprises 15 residues.

The V and J genes are TRBV5-1 and TRBJ2-1; TRBD2 aligns across 7 bases. CDR3 size: 15 residues. After removal of 6 bases from V and 7 bases from J, the junction contained 13 bases not matched to a gene. The germline V gene has CDR1 SGHRS and CDR2 YFSETQ. CDR3 bases: TGCGCCAGCACCATTGGCGGGAGAGGGCAAAATGAGCAGTTCTTC. This translates into CASTIGGRGQNEQFF.

The V gene is TRBV4-3, the J gene TRBJ2-7; D not certain. The CDR3 extends over 14 amino acids. CDR1 is LGHNA and CDR2 is YSLEER in the germline V gene. V gave up 1 base and J gave up 0 bases, with 7 bases separating them. The CDR3 coding sequence is TGCGCCAGCAGCCAAGCCGGCTACTCCTACGAGCAGTACTTC. Protein sequence: CASSQAGYSYEQYF.

The chain links TRBV28 to TRBJ1-2; a possible D gene is TRBD1 (6 bases). Trimming pared 5 bases from V and 7 bases from J, leaving 17 bases between. The CDR3 extends over 14 amino acids. The germline CDR1 and CDR2 sequences are MDHEN and SYDVKM. The DNA of the CDR3 is TGTGCCAGCAGTGTAGCGGGGAGGGGGGCTGGCTACACCTTC. This translates into CASSVAGRGAGYTF.

The chain uses TRBV5-1 and TRBJ2-5; possible D gene TRBD2, 5 bases. Trimming shortened V by 0 bases and J by 4 bases, and 10 bases separated the two germline ends. The length of the CDR3 is 14 residues. Germline V lookup: CDR1 SGHRS, CDR2 YFSETQ. The DNA of the CDR3 is TGCGCCAGCAGCTTGGCCGGTAGCGTAGAGACCCAGTACTTC. Protein: CASSLAGSVETQYF.

This rearrangement joins TRBV18 to TRBJ2-7; 8 bases are a match to TRBD1. Germline V gene data show CDR1 as KGHSH and CDR2 as LQKENI. V lost 5 bases, J lost 3 bases, and 9 bases stayed unmatched. CDR3 length: 15 amino acids. The CDR3 DNA reads TGTGCCAGCTCAAAGGGACAGGCGACCAACTACGAGCAGTACTTC. It is translated as CASSKGQATNYEQYF.

This rearrangement joins TRBV4-1 to TRBJ1-4; 7 nucleotides agree with TRBD1. V trimming: 3 bases; J trimming: 9 bases; junction bases outside the gene matches: 10. Germline CDR1 MGHRA, CDR2 YSYEKL. The CDR3 is made up of 15 amino acids. CDR3 region: CASSHDRAIQQKLFF. In DNA form, the CDR3 reads TGCGCCAGCAGCCATGACAGGGCCATCCAACAAAAACTGTTTTTT.

This chain joins TRBV28 and TRBJ1-5, with TRBD1 identical over 8 bases. Germline CDR1 and CDR2: MDHEN and SYDVKM. Trimming at V came to 4 bases and at J to 5 bases, leaving 16 bases not matched to a gene. CDR3 length equals 18 residues. CDR3 amino acids: CASSYRDRSLMAYQPQHF. The CDR3, as DNA: TGTGCCAGCAGTTACCGGGACAGGAGTCTTATGGCATATCAGCCCCAGCATTTT.

This chain uses TRBV28 with TRBJ2-7, with D possibly matching TRBD2 (6 bases). The V and J ends lost 5 bases and 0 bases respectively, with 17 bases between them. The CDR3 covers 16 residues. Germline V gives CDR1 MDHEN, CDR2 SYDVKM. CDR3 sequence (DNA): TGTGCCAGCAGTGTGGGACTCGATGTAGGCTCCTACGAGCAGTACTTC. It codes for CASSVGLDVGSYEQYF.

The chain recombines TRBV6-6 with TRBJ2-7, with 9 bases identical to TRBD1. The J segment lost 4 bases and the V segment lost 5 bases, leaving 9 bases of the junction unmatched. CDR3 length: 15 amino acids. Germline CDR1 reads MNHNY; CDR2 reads SVGAGI (reference sequence). CDR3 sequence: CASSPRTGERYEQYF. The CDR3 DNA reads as TGTGCCAGCAGTCCCAGGACAGGGGAACGGTACGAGCAGTACTTC.

The chain has TRBV14 and TRBJ2-2, with a possible D match to TRBD1 (6 bases). From germline, CDR1 is SGHDN and CDR2 FVKESK. The CDR3 is 17 amino acids. V lost 0 bases, J lost 5 bases, and 16 bases lay in between. CDR3 DNA: TGTGCCAGCAGCCAAGATGGCCAGGGGTGGTGGACCGGGGAGCTGTTTTTT. This translates into CASSQDGQGWWTGELFF.

This chain links TRBV28 with TRBJ1-6; D ambiguous. The CDR3 is 13 amino acids. Germline V gene data show CDR1 as MDHEN and CDR2 as SYDVKM. V was cut by 3 bases and J by 10 bases, with 10 bases left in between. The CDR3 nucleotides read TGTGCCAGCAGTTTTAAGGAGGACTCACCCCTCCACTTT. This gives the protein CASSFKEDSPLHF.

In regard to this clone: The junction departs from germline at one end; a sequencing error may be responsible. The CDR3 here is CASSQTRNYEQCF. For the CDR3, the DNA is TGTGCCAGCAGCCAGACTCGAAACTACGAGCAGTGCTTC. V usage is TRBV4-2 and J usage is TRBJ2-7; D remains unclear. CDR1 and CDR2 (germline): LGHNA, YNFKEQ. The CDR3 loop spans 13 amino acids.

The chain links TRBV4-3 to TRBJ1-2; TRBD1 is a possible D gene (6 bases). Germline-derived CDR1 and CDR2 are LGHNA and YSLEER. V lost 1 base, J lost 4 bases, and 13 bases lay in between. CDR3 length: 15 amino acids. For the CDR3, the DNA is TGCGCCAGCAGCCAAGTCGAGGGGGTCGGCTATGGCTACACCTTC. Amino acid sequence: CASSQVEGVGYGYTF.

This clone was counted a single time. V and J are TRBV6-5 and TRBJ2-1, with TRBD1 matching 7 bases. V shed 1 base and J 9 bases; nucleotides not matched to a gene: 6. Per germline, CDR1 MNHEY and CDR2 SVGAGI. CDR3 length: 14 amino acids. The CDR3 sequence is CASSYLEGAGEQFF. In DNA form, the CDR3 reads TGTGCCAGCAGTTACTTAGAGGGGGCGGGTGAGCAGTTCTTC.

V gene TRBV6-5 combines with J gene TRBJ1-1; D unclear. The germline V and J ends were trimmed by 6 bases and 0 bases, with 11 bases remaining between them. Germline V CDR1 and CDR2: MNHEY, SVGAGI. The length of the CDR3 is 14 residues. In DNA form, the CDR3 reads TGTGCCAGCAGCACGGGTACGGTGAACACTGAAGCTTTCTTT. This gives the protein CASSTGTVNTEAFF.